One sample yielded the 7 T cell receptor beta chains listed below, sequenced in a study of technical replicates of blood from a handful of donors. Sequencing used immunoSEQ multiplex PCR; TCRdb keeps in-frame clones, though not all of them. Of over 65,000 clones in the sample, roughly 98% were seen once. Sequenced sample: T cells isolated from PBMCs. The receptors here all came from a human donor in good health.

The chain couples TRBV7-6 to TRBJ1-3; unclear D gene. V shed 5 bases and J shed 4 bases, with 12 bases lying between them. The CDR3 covers 14 residues. The germline V gene has CDR1 SGHVS and CDR2 FNYEAQ. The CDR3 DNA sequence: TGTGCCAGCAGCCCCCGGTCCCTCGGAAACACCATATATTTT. Its translation is CASSPRSLGNTIYF.

The chain combines TRBV7-9 with TRBJ2-1; 8 bases are a match to TRBD1. The CDR3 sequence is 14 residues long. The trim removed 2 bases at V and 8 bases at J, leaving 5 bases unmatched. Germline V gene sequence: CDR1 SEHNR, CDR2 FQNEAQ (reference sequence). CDR3 residues: CASSLRQGMDEQFF. The CDR3, as DNA: TGTGCCAGCAGCTTAAGACAGGGGATGGATGAGCAGTTCTTC.

Of note for this clone: A junction boundary mismatches the germline segment, possibly from a read error. The chain is built from TRBV7-7 and TRBJ2-3; 9 bases map to TRBD1. This CDR3 is 15 amino acids long. Germline CDR1 reads SSHAT; CDR2 reads FNYEAQ (reference sequence). This CDR3 is CASSLGDRATDTQYF. In nucleotides, the CDR3 is TGTGCTAGCAGCTTAGGGGACAGGGCCACAGATACGCAGTATTTT.

The rearrangement joins TRBV5-4 to TRBJ2-5; TRBD1 is a possible D gene (6 bases). Germline loops: CDR1 SGHNT, CDR2 YYREEE (reference sequence). The CDR3 sequence is 14 residues long. Trimming took off 2 bases at V and 3 bases at J, with 11 bases between the two ends. This chain's CDR3 is CASSFRGGEETQYF. In nucleotides, the CDR3 is TGTGCCAGCAGCTTCCGTGGGGGCGAAGAGACCCAGTACTTC.

This chain links TRBV4-2 with TRBJ2-1; 11 bases map to TRBD2. V lost 1 base to trimming and J lost 3 bases; unmatched junction nucleotides: 2. The CDR3 length is 16 residues. CDR1 is LGHNA, CDR2 YNFKEQ, per germline. The CDR3 reads CASSQGLAGIYNEQFF. As DNA, the CDR3 is TGTGCCAGCAGCCAAGGACTAGCGGGAATCTACAATGAGCAGTTCTTC.

The chain links TRBV5-1 to TRBJ2-5; the D gene is possibly TRBD1 (6 bases). Germline V gives CDR1 SGHRS, CDR2 YFSETQ. Trimming removed 4 bases from V and 5 bases from J, with 21 bases in between. CDR3 length: 16 amino acids. DNA of the CDR3: TGCGCCAGCAGCCGGACTTACAGGGTCGAGCTGGAGACCCAGTACTTC. This codes for CASSRTYRVELETQYF.

The chain is built from TRBV11-2 and TRBJ2-7; D is unresolved. This CDR3 comprises 13 residues. Germline V gene data show CDR1 as SGHAT and CDR2 as FQNNGV. V was shortened by 5 bases and J by 2 bases, with 10 bases between the two germline ends. CDR3 loop: CASSLVGPYEQYF. In DNA form, the CDR3 reads TGTGCCAGCAGCCTAGTTGGGCCCTACGAGCAGTACTTC.